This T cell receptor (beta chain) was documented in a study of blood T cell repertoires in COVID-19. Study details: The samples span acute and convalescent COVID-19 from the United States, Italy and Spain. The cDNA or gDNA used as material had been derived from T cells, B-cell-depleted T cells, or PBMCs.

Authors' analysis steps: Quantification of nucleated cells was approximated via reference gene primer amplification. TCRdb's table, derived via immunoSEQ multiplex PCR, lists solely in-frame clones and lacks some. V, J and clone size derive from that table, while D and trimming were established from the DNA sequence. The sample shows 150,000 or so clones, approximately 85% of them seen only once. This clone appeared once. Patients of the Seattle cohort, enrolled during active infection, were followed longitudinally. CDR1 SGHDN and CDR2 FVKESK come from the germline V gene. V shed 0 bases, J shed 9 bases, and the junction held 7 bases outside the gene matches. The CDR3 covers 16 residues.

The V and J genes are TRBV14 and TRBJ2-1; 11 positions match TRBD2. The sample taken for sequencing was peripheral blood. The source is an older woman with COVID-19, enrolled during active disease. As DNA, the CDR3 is TGTGCCAGCAGCCAAGAAATGGGACTAGCGGCGACTGAGCAGTTCTTC. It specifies CASSQEMGLAATEQFF.